This T cell receptor (beta chain) comes out of a study of T cells in Graves' hyperthyroidism and ophthalmopathy. About this clonotype: The antigen is undetermined.

Graves' hyperthyroidism showing no ophthalmopathy progression within 18 months was considered stable. The PBMCs were taken from under 12 ml of fresh peripheral blood. Study findings and constraints: Most thyroid clonotypes expanded above 0.001 appeared in blood too.

The germline V gene encodes CDR1 DFQATT and CDR2 SNEGSKA (reference sequence). This CDR3 region has 14 residues. The germline V and J ends were trimmed by 3 bases and 6 bases, with 17 bases remaining between them. Amplified regions were TCR beta CDR3 sequences from RNA transcripts. The HTBI primer set drove a first-round RT-PCR of the TCR CDR3. TCRdb itself ran the multiplex PCR reads through MiXCR, one entry per CDR3 protein. The table has around 760,000 distinct CDR3 sequences, roughly 32% seen once. This chain links TRBV20-1 with TRBJ1-2, with D possibly TRBD1 on 5 matching bases. This TCR was recovered from a woman aged 40 to 50 with Graves' hyperthyroidism. The sequenced sample was blood. The DNA of the CDR3 is TGCAGTGCTAGGGGGGATTTCACGGGGGATGGCTACACCTTC. It specifies CSARGDFTGDGYTF.